A selection of T cell receptor beta chains follows, all from one sample in a study of blood T cell repertoires in COVID-19. This table comes from immunoSEQ multiplex PCR, and its TCRdb copy is limited to in-frame clones, with some not included. Of about 200,000 clones listed, about nine tenths are singletons. The specimen was peripheral blood. The receptor set was obtained from a man between 50 and 59 years old with acute or convalescent COVID-19. Each CDR3 is given with its conserved first and last residue. The order of the fields is D gene, J gene, clone size, V gene, CDR3 DNA, CDR3 protein. The D gene is left open where the match is weak. Clone size is given for some rows only: seen once, a few or many times, or a class if the clone is expanded.

d_call: -
j_call: TRBJ2-5
clone_size: -
v_call: TRBV2
cdr3_nt: TGTGCCAGCAGCTCTGGCTGGACCCAGTACTTC
cdr3_aa: CASSSGWTQYF

d_call: -
j_call: TRBJ1-1
clone_size: -
v_call: TRBV5-1
cdr3_nt: TGCGCCAGCAGCTTGGTTGCGTTCGGGGGCACTGAAGCTTTCTTT
cdr3_aa: CASSLVAFGGTEAFF

d_call: -
j_call: TRBJ1-5
clone_size: -
v_call: TRBV27
cdr3_nt: TGTGCCAGCAGTTTATCGGGGGCGGGGGATCGCGGCAATCAGCCCCAGCATTTT
cdr3_aa: CASSLSGAGDRGNQPQHF

d_call: -
j_call: TRBJ2-7
clone_size: -
v_call: TRBV30
cdr3_nt: TGTGCCTGGAGTGTAGGAGCCTACGAGCAGTACTTC
cdr3_aa: CAWSVGAYEQYF

d_call: -
j_call: TRBJ1-1
clone_size: once
v_call: TRBV12-3/TRBV12-4
cdr3_nt: TGTGCCAGCAGTTTAGTCGGTAACACTGAAGCTTTCTTT
cdr3_aa: CASSLVGNTEAFF

d_call: TRBD1
j_call: TRBJ1-5
clone_size: once
v_call: TRBV7-2
cdr3_nt: TGTGCCAGCAGCTGGACAGGGGACAATCAGCCCCAGCATTTT
cdr3_aa: CASSWTGDNQPQHF

d_call: TRBD2
j_call: TRBJ2-3
clone_size: -
v_call: TRBV4-1
cdr3_nt: TGCGCCAGCAGCCAGAGACTAGCGGGGGCTGATACGCAGTATTTT
cdr3_aa: CASSQRLAGADTQYF

d_call: -
j_call: TRBJ2-1
clone_size: -
v_call: TRBV7-9
cdr3_nt: TGTGCCAGCAGCTTAATAGTCCCGGGGGTTGAGCAGTTCTTC
cdr3_aa: CASSLIVPGVEQFF

d_call: -
j_call: TRBJ1-4
clone_size: -
v_call: TRBV9
cdr3_nt: TGTGCCAGCAGCGTAACGGGGTCTAATGAAAAACTGTTTTTT
cdr3_aa: CASSVTGSNEKLFF

d_call: TRBD1
j_call: TRBJ1-4
clone_size: -
v_call: TRBV5-1
cdr3_nt: TGCGCCAGCAGCGGGGACAGGACAACTAATGAAAATCTGTTTTTT
cdr3_aa: CASSGDRTTNENLFF

d_call: -
j_call: TRBJ1-4
clone_size: -
v_call: TRBV30
cdr3_nt: TGTGCCTGGAGTCGGGGGGGTGGTGAAAAACTGTTTTTT
cdr3_aa: CAWSRGGGEKLFF

d_call: -
j_call: TRBJ1-1
clone_size: few
v_call: TRBV6-1
cdr3_nt: TGTGCCAGCAGTGAAGCAATTCGAGTTGAAGCTTTCTTT
cdr3_aa: CASSEAIRVEAFF

d_call: TRBD2
j_call: TRBJ2-2
clone_size: -
v_call: TRBV5-6
cdr3_nt: TGTGCCAGCAGCCAGGGACTACACACCGGGGAGCTGTTTTTT
cdr3_aa: CASSQGLHTGELFF